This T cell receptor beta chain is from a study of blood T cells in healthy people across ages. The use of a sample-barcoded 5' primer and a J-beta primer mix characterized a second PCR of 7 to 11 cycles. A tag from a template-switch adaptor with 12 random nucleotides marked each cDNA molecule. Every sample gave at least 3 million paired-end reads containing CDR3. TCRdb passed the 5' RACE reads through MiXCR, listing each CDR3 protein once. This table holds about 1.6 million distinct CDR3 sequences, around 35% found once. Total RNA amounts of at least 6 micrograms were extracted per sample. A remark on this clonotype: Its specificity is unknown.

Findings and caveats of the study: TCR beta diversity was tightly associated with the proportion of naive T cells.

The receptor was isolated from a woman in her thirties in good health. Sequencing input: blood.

The CDR3 protein is CSVGVDRGGMTRFF. CDR3 in DNA: TGCAGCGTTGGGGTAGACCGGGGGGGAATGACGCGGTTCTTC. The V gene is TRBV29-1, the J gene TRBJ2-1, with 8 bases that match TRBD2. CDR1 SQVTM and CDR2 ANQGSEA come from the germline V gene. The J segment lost 15 bases and the V segment lost 4 bases, leaving 17 bases of the junction unmatched. The CDR3 covers 14 residues.